One sample yielded the 29 T cell receptor beta chains listed below, sequenced in a study of Ad26.COV2.S vaccination and SARS-CoV-2 variants. Repertoires were generated with immunoSEQ multiplex PCR, while TCRdb's copy carries only in-frame clones and drops some. Counted here are some 420,000 clones, roughly 90% occurring once; the ten biggest clones make up approximately 4%. Treatment denoted: 15 to 20 received Ad26.COV2.S at low or high dose, single or two shots; 5 received placebo; per-sample allocation not given. The samples date from day 63 after the first vaccine or placebo injection. Sample: peripheral blood, taken in a trial of Ad26.COV2.S vaccine versus placebo. These receptor sequences come from a person aged 18-65 years who received the Ad26.COV2.S COVID-19 vaccine or a placebo.

The chain joins TRBV6-1 to TRBJ1-2; D unclear. Germline CDR1 MNHNS, CDR2 SASEGT. There are 14 residues in the CDR3. V was clipped by 1 base and J by 8 bases, with 14 bases between them. For the CDR3, the DNA is TGTGCCAGCAGTGAAGGCCCAGTCTCGGAGGGCTACACCTTC. This sequence encodes CASSEGPVSEGYTF.

The J gene is TRBJ2-5, the V gene TRBV6-4, with TRBD1 identical over 7 bases. The CDR3 length is 12 residues. V shed 9 bases, J shed 4 bases, and the junction held 5 bases outside the gene matches. Germline CDR1 MRHNA, CDR2 SNTAGT. CDR3: CARRQGSETQYF. CDR3 DNA sequence: TGTGCCAGGCGACAGGGTTCAGAGACCCAGTACTTC.

This sequence joins TRBV7-9 and TRBJ2-2; no clear D. The CDR3 has 15 amino acids. With 1 base removed from V and 4 bases from J, the gap between germline ends came to 10 bases. Per germline, CDR1 SEHNR and CDR2 FQNEAQ (reference sequence). In DNA form, the CDR3 reads TGTGCCAGCAGCTTAGTCCAGCTGGCCACCGGGGAGCTGTTTTTT. It translates to CASSLVQLATGELFF.

The chain recombines TRBV7-2 with TRBJ1-4; D is perhaps TRBD1 (5 bases). Germline V gives CDR1 SGHTA, CDR2 FQGNSA. The V end lost 5 bases, the J end lost 8 bases, and 15 bases lay between the germline ends. The CDR3 extends over 14 amino acids. DNA of the CDR3: TGTGCCAGCAGCGTCGGGACGGCAGGGGAAAAACTGTTTTTT. Translated: CASSVGTAGEKLFF. The variable domain in full, completed from reference TRBV7-2 and TRBJ1-4, reads GAGVSQSPSNKVTEKGKDVELRCDPISGHTALYWYRQSLGQGLEFLIYFQGNSAPDKSGLPSDRFSAERTGGSVSTLTIQRTQQEDSAVYLCASSVGTAGEKLFFGSGTQLSVL.

This chain uses TRBV7-2 with TRBJ1-3; D gene ambiguous. V lost 5 bases, J lost 4 bases, and 12 bases lay in between. The CDR3 sequence is 14 residues long. Germline CDR1 and CDR2: SGHTA and FQGNSA. In DNA form, the CDR3 reads TGTGCCAGCAGCAATACAGCTCCGGGAAACACCATATATTTT. This translates into CASSNTAPGNTIYF.

The rearrangement joins TRBV13 to TRBJ2-7; TRBD2 is a possible D gene (5 bases). The V end lost 3 bases, the J end lost 0 bases, and 9 bases lay between the germline ends. This CDR3 contains 14 residues. Germline V gene data show CDR1 as PRHDT and CDR2 as FYEKMQ (reference sequence). The CDR3 loop reads CASSFGMSSYEQYF. CDR3 in DNA: TGTGCCAGCAGCTTCGGGATGAGCTCCTACGAGCAGTACTTC.

The J gene is TRBJ2-7, the V gene TRBV6-6; D gene unclear. CDR1 is MNHNY and CDR2 is SVGAGI in the germline V gene (reference sequence). The CDR3 spans 14 residues. V was pared by 2 bases and J by 0 bases, with 8 bases between. The CDR3 sequence is CASSYDRASYEQYF. CDR3 nucleotides: TGTGCCAGCAGTTACGACCGAGCCTCCTACGAGCAGTACTTC.

This chain joins TRBV5-4 and TRBJ1-4, with D possibly TRBD1 on 6 matching bases. CDR3 length: 14 residues. The germline V and J ends were trimmed by 4 bases and 4 bases, with 11 bases remaining between them. Germline V gene data show CDR1 as SGHNT and CDR2 as YYREEE (reference sequence). CDR3: CASSPDRYNEKLFF. The CDR3 DNA reads as TGTGCCAGCAGCCCGGACAGATATAATGAAAAACTGTTTTTT.

The genes are TRBV2 and TRBJ2-5; D not resolved. The V gene's germline CDR1 is SNHLY and CDR2 FYNNEI. Trimming cost V 5 bases and J 2 bases, with 12 bases left between them. The CDR3 runs 14 residues. DNA of the CDR3: TGTGCCAGCAGTCAGAACTATGGGCAAGAGACCCAGTACTTC. This translates into CASSQNYGQETQYF.

The chain joins TRBV19 to TRBJ1-5; the D is unclear. The V and J ends lost 11 bases and 0 bases respectively, with 17 bases between them. Looked up from germline, CDR1 is LNHDA and CDR2 is SQIVND (reference sequence). CDR3 length equals 15 residues. As DNA, the CDR3 is TGTGCCGCACGTGCAGGATTTCTTAGCAATCAGCCCCAGCATTTT. The encoded protein is CAARAGFLSNQPQHF.

This chain uses TRBV18 with TRBJ1-5; TRBD1 agrees at 8 bases. This CDR3 has 15 amino acids. Per germline, CDR1 KGHSH and CDR2 LQKENI. Losses at the gene ends were 2 bases for V and 6 bases for J; bases not matched to a gene: 6. CDR3 protein: CASSPGQGFSQPQHF. As DNA, the CDR3 is TGTGCCAGCTCACCAGGACAGGGTTTTTCTCAGCCCCAGCATTTT.

The chain recombines TRBV9 with TRBJ2-5; TRBD2 matches 10 bases. Germline V CDR1 and CDR2: SGDLS, YYNGEE. The CDR3 runs to 16 residues. J was trimmed by 4 bases and V by 4 bases; bases with no gene match: 10. The CDR3 nucleotides read TGTGCCAGCAGCCTAACGGGACTAGCGTACGGAGAGACCCAGTACTTC. Its protein product is CASSLTGLAYGETQYF.

This chain connects TRBV15 to TRBJ2-5; D not resolved. V shed 0 bases and J shed 5 bases, with 10 bases lying between them. Germline lookup yields CDR1 LNHNV and CDR2 YYDKDF (reference sequence). The CDR3 runs 14 residues. This CDR3 is CATSRDAPSETQYF. The CDR3, as DNA: TGTGCCACCAGCAGAGATGCCCCCTCGGAGACCCAGTACTTC.

Only one count was recorded for this clone. V and J are TRBV10-3 and TRBJ2-3; 8 nucleotides agree with TRBD2. The CDR3 is made up of 13 amino acids. CDR1 and CDR2 (germline): ENHRY, SYGVKD. V dropped 11 bases and J dropped 4; count of bases not matched to a gene: 8. The CDR3 spells CAGGPGGSDTQYF. CDR3 bases: TGTGCCGGCGGGCCGGGGGGGTCAGATACGCAGTATTTT.

The V call is TRBV24-1, the J call TRBJ1-3, with a weak D call TRBD1 (6 bases). The CDR3 is 15 residues long. V lost 1 base and J 5 bases, leaving 11 bases between the germline ends. Looked up from germline, CDR1 is KGHDR and CDR2 is SFDVKD. The CDR3 DNA sequence: TGTGCCACCAGTGATTTTGTCAGGGGAAGAAACACCATATATTTT. This encodes CATSDFVRGRNTIYF.

In this sample, this clone turned up once. V gene TRBV9 combines with J gene TRBJ2-6; 8 bases are shared with TRBD1. The V gene's germline CDR1 is SGDLS and CDR2 YYNGEE. This CDR3 spans 18 amino acids. J gave up 0 bases and V 4 bases, and 9 bases lay outside the gene matches. The CDR3 DNA is TGTGCCAGCAGCCCACAGACAGGGGTAAGCTCTGGGGCCAACGTCCTGACTTTC. Its translation: CASSPQTGVSSGANVLTF.

The genes are TRBV6-7 and TRBJ2-3; D is possibly TRBD2 (5 bases). TRBV6-7 is classed as an ORF, of uncertain function. CDR3 size: 14 residues. V was trimmed by 3 bases and J by 8 bases, leaving 15 bases between them. The CDR3 here is CASSYLARGCTQYF. The CDR3, as DNA: TGTGCCAGCAGTTATCTTGCTCGAGGGTGTACGCAGTATTTT.

This clone was seen only once. The rearrangement links TRBV9 to TRBJ1-3; D perhaps matches TRBD1 (5 bases). Germline CDR1 and CDR2: SGDLS and YYNGEE. The V and J ends lost 0 bases and 0 bases respectively, with 7 bases between them. CDR3 length equals 15 residues. The CDR3 DNA reads as TGTGCCAGCAGCGTAGACGGGGCCTCTGGAAACACCATATATTTT. Amino acids: CASSVDGASGNTIYF.

The chain has TRBV19 and TRBJ2-5; 13 nucleotides match TRBD2. The germline CDR1 and CDR2 sequences are LNHDA and SQIVND (reference sequence). Trimming removed 4 bases from V and 4 bases from J; junction bases left unmatched: 3. This CDR3 has 15 amino acids. The CDR3 nucleotides are TGTGCCAGTAGTACACTAGCGGGGGGGCCAGAGACCCAGTACTTC. It yields the protein CASSTLAGGPETQYF.

The chain couples TRBV27 to TRBJ1-4; D not certain. CDR3 length: 13 residues. Trimming left V 6 bases short and J 7 bases short, with 12 bases between. Germline-derived CDR1 and CDR2 are MNHEY and SMNVEV (reference sequence). The CDR3 sequence is CASSPSMGEKLFF. The CDR3 DNA follows: TGTGCCAGCAGCCCCTCCATGGGTGAAAAACTGTTTTTT.

This clone was observed once. This chain links TRBV10-3 with TRBJ1-5; no definite D call. Looked up from germline, CDR1 is ENHRY and CDR2 is SYGVKD. The germline V and J ends were trimmed by 0 bases and 7 bases, with 10 bases remaining between them. The CDR3 runs 14 residues. The CDR3 bases are TGTGCCATCAGTGAGTCAGCTGGGTCCCAGCCCCAGCATTTT. Translated: CAISESAGSQPQHF.

V usage is TRBV4-3 and J usage is TRBJ1-1, with D perhaps matching TRBD1 (5 bases). The ends were cut back, 2 bases at V and 1 base at J, with 8 bases in the middle. Germline-derived CDR1 and CDR2 are LGHNA and YSLEER. The CDR3 extends over 14 amino acids. This CDR3 reads CASSQTRANTEAFF. The CDR3, as DNA: TGCGCCAGCAGCCAAACCAGGGCGAACACTGAAGCTTTCTTT.

The CDR3 reads CASGADNQPQHF. The DNA for the CDR3 is TGTGCCAGCGGAGCAGACAATCAGCCCCAGCATTTT. The rearrangement joins TRBV2 to TRBJ1-5, with D unresolved. V was shortened by 8 bases and J by 3 bases, with 8 bases between the two germline ends. Germline CDR1 and CDR2: SNHLY and FYNNEI. The CDR3 is 12 residues long.

This sequence joins TRBV6-5 and TRBJ2-5; D tentatively fits TRBD1 or TRBD2 (5 bases each). In germline, CDR1 is MNHEY, CDR2 SVGAGI. This CDR3 has 14 amino acids. Trimming removed 7 bases from V and 2 bases from J, with 14 bases in between. The DNA for the CDR3 is TGTGCCAGCAACGGGGCAGATCCACAAGAGACCCAGTACTTC. Its translation is CASNGADPQETQYF.

The chain carries TRBV7-2 and TRBJ1-5, with 8 bases aligning to TRBD1. Germline CDR1 reads SGHTA; CDR2 reads FQGNSA. V lost 4 bases to trimming and J lost 4 bases; unmatched junction nucleotides: 3. The CDR3 sequence is 14 residues long. The CDR3 sequence is CASSSTGANQPQHF. In DNA, the CDR3 is TGTGCCAGCAGCTCGACAGGGGCAAATCAGCCCCAGCATTTT.

This CDR3 is CASSEGQGTYQPQHF. The DNA for the CDR3 is TGTGCCAGCAGCGAGGGACAGGGGACATATCAGCCCCAGCATTTT. V is TRBV9 and J is TRBJ1-5; the match to TRBD1 covers 10 bases. Germline CDR1 is SGDLS and CDR2 is YYNGEE. With V trimmed by 3 bases and J by 5 bases, 5 bases remained unmatched. The length of the CDR3 is 15 residues. The whole variable domain, remainder taken from reference TRBV9 and TRBJ1-5, is DSGVTQTPKHLITATGQRVTLRCSPRSGDLSVYWYQQSLDQGLQFLIQYYNGEERAKGNILERFSAQQFPDLHSELNLSSLELGDSALYFCASSEGQGTYQPQHFGDGTRLSIL.

The chain recombines TRBV7-9 with TRBJ1-2; no firm D call. The CDR3 sequence is 14 residues long. V lost 1 base, J lost 2 bases, and 8 bases lay in between. Germline CDR1 and CDR2: SEHNR and FQNEAQ (reference sequence). In DNA form, the CDR3 reads TGTGCCAGCAGCTTAGTAAGTTGGAACTATGGCTACACCTTC. Its translation is CASSLVSWNYGYTF.

This chain connects TRBV4-1 to TRBJ2-1, with D unresolved. With 1 base removed from V and 8 bases from J, the gap between germline ends came to 15 bases. CDR1 MGHRA and CDR2 YSYEKL come from the germline V gene. The CDR3 is made up of 15 amino acids. CDR3 bases: TGCGCCAGCAGCCAAGTAGCAGCCAGTATGGATGAGCAGTTCTTC. Its translation: CASSQVAASMDEQFF.

The gene calls are TRBV7-2 and TRBJ2-3; the D gene is possibly TRBD2 (6 bases). Trimming cost V 5 bases and J 1 base, with 22 bases left between them. There are 18 residues in the CDR3. Germline CDR1 SGHTA, CDR2 FQGNSA. This chain's CDR3 is CASSPLLLVAERTDTQYF. The CDR3, as DNA: TGTGCCAGCAGCCCACTTCTTTTGGTAGCGGAACGCACAGATACGCAGTATTTT.